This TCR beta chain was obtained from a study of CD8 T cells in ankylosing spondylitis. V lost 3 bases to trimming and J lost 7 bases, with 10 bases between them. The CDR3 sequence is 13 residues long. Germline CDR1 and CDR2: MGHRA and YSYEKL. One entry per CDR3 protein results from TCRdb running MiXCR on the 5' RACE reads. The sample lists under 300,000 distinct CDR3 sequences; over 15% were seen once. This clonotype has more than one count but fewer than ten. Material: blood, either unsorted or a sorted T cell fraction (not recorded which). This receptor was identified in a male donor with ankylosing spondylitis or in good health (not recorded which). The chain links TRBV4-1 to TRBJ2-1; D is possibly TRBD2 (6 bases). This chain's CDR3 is CASSQGGQNEQFF. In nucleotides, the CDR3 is TGCGCCAGCAGCCAGGGAGGACAAAATGAGCAGTTCTTC.